This T cell receptor (beta chain) was sequenced for a study of blood T cell repertoires in COVID-19 (dated by TCRdb to the early 2020s). General notes on the study: The collaborator samples originated in the United States, Italy and Spain and spanned the acute and convalescent phases of COVID-19. The material from the prospective study consisted of cDNA or gDNA derived from T cells, B-cell-depleted T cells, or PBMCs. The dataset comprised deeply sampled blood TCRbeta repertoires from subjects exposed to, actively infected with, or recovered from COVID-19. The repertoires were released in a freely available public database meant as a resource for research on the immune response to SARS-CoV-2. The samples were drawn from the first 160 participants of the ongoing ImmuneRACE study and from 1,254 subjects provided by 6 global collaborators. The sample metadata nearly always contained a de-identified subject ID, COVID-19 status, age in years and sex. HLA class I and class II types, where available, came from metadata supplied by the sample provider rather than from assay-based typing. General findings and caveats noted by the study authors: How much clinical and demographic metadata was included differed by source and by participant, and the metadata was provided uncurated.

TCRbeta CDR3 regions were amplified from genomic DNA by means of the immunoSEQ Assay, a bias-controlled multiplex PCR. From the authors' description of their analysis: The number of nucleated cells in each sample was estimated by amplification of reference gene primers within the assay. To quantify the absolute abundance of each unique TCRbeta CDR3 rearrangement, sequence reads were collapsed and filtered. For each sample, productive Simpson clonality was calculated as the square root of Simpson's diversity index across productive rearrangements. Held by TCRdb, this immuneACCESS table contains in-frame sequences only and omits some clones. Under half of the omission traces to an unresolved V gene where checked; the cause of the rest is unknown. Clone size and V and J calls were adopted from that table, with D and trimming inferred from the DNA. Counted in this sample were roughly 88,000 clones; 75% to 90% of them appeared once. Roughly 15% of the sample is taken by the ten largest.

Whole blood was collected in K2EDTA tubes by collaborating institutions according to the institutions' own protocols. For TCRbeta analysis, collaborator samples were shipped as frozen whole blood, as isolated PBMCs, or as DNA extracted from either sample type. With respect to this clone: Its recognized antigen is unknown. No qualities accompany the bases; no much larger clone lies one base away.

From cysteine to phenylalanine, the CDR3 is 17 amino acids long. Only the CDR3 part of the read is kept: 51 bases, read in frame from the first base. The germline V gene provides CDR1 SGDLS and CDR2 YYNGEE. V trim: 6 bases; J trim: 5 bases; unmatched bases: 17. The chain uses TRBV9 and TRBJ1-1, and TRBD1 aligns with 9 junction nucleotides. This receptor was taken from a woman of 80 years or more with active or convalescent COVID-19. Sequencing input: peripheral blood. Read as DNA, the sequence is TGTGCCAGCAACAATCAACAGGGGGCCCCCATAGGGACTGAAGCTTTCTTT. This encodes CASNNQQGAPIGTEAFF.